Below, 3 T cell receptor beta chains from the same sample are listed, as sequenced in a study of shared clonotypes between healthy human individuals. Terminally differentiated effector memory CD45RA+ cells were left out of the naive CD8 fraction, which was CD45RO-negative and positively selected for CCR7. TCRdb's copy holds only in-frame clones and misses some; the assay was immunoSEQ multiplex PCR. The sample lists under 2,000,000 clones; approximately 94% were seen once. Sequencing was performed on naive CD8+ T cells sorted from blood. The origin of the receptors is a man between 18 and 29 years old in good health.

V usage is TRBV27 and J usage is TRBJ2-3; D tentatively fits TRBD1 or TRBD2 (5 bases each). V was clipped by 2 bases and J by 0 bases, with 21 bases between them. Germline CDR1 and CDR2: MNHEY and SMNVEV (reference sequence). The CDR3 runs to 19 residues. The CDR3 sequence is CASSLSPSGTEDSTDTQYF. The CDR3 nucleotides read TGTGCCAGCAGTTTAAGCCCCTCCGGGACGGAGGATAGCACAGATACGCAGTATTTT.

CDR3 protein: CASSLGWGAGNTIYF. The DNA of the CDR3 is TGTGCCAGCAGCTTGGGTTGGGGGGCTGGAAACACCATATATTTT. The chain combines TRBV5-4 with TRBJ1-3; weak D call: TRBD1 (5 bases). V was pared by 0 bases and J by 2 bases, with 9 bases between. The germline CDR1 and CDR2 sequences are SGHNT and YYREEE (reference sequence). CDR3 size: 15 residues.

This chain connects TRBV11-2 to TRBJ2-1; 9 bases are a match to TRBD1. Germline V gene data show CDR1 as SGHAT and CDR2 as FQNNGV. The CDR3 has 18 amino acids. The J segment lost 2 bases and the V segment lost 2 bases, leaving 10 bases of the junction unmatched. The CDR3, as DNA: TGTGCCAGCAGCTTACCGACCGGGACAGGGTTACCCTACAATGAGCAGTTCTTC. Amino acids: CASSLPTGTGLPYNEQFF.